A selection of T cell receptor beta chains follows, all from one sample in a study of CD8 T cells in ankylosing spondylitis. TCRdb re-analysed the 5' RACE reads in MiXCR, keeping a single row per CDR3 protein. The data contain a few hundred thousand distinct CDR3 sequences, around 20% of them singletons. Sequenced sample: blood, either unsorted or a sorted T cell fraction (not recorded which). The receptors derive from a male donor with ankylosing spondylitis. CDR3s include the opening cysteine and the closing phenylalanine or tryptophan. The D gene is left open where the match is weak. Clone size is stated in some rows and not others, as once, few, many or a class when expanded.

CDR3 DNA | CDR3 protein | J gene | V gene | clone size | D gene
TGTGCCAGCAGCAGGGGGGTGGGAGCAGATGAGCAGTTCTTC | CASSRGVGADEQFF | TRBJ2-1 | TRBV6-2/TRBV6-3 | NA | NA
TGTGCCAGCAGCTTACAGGCAGGAAGAACGGGCGGCATTTACCCTCACTATGGCTACACCTTC | CASSLQAGRTGGIYPHYGYTF | TRBJ1-2 | TRBV11-1 | NA | NA
TGCAGTGCTAGAGGGGGAAATAGCAATCAGCCCCAGCATTTT | CSARGGNSNQPQHF | TRBJ1-5 | TRBV20-1 | NA | NA
TGTGCCAGCAGTTTAGCCGGGGGCGGCGGGGGGGTATTATACAATGAGCAGTTCTTC | CASSLAGGGGGVLYNEQFF | TRBJ2-1 | TRBV12-3/TRBV12-4 | many | TRBD2
TGTGCCAGCACCAATAGCGGGGTACAAGACAATGAGCAGTTCTTC | CASTNSGVQDNEQFF | TRBJ2-1 | TRBV6-2/TRBV6-3 | few | TRBD2
TGCAGCGTTGATCTGGACTGGGGGGATGAGCAGTTCTTC | CSVDLDWGDEQFF | TRBJ2-1 | TRBV29-1 | NA | NA
TGTGCCAGCAGCCATCGGCGGGATCCTTCCTACGAGCAGTACTTC | CASSHRRDPSYEQYF | TRBJ2-7 | TRBV14 | NA | NA
TGCAGTGCTAACCTGGACAGGGGTTATGACTATGGCTACACCTTC | CSANLDRGYDYGYTF | TRBJ1-2 | TRBV20-1 | few | TRBD1
TGTGCCAGCGGGGGACAGGGGGGTTATAGCACCGGGGAGCTGTTTTTT | CASGGQGGYSTGELFF | TRBJ2-2 | TRBV9 | NA | TRBD1
TGTGCCACCAGCCGTTGGGACAGGAACACTGAAGCTTTCTTT | CATSRWDRNTEAFF | TRBJ1-1 | TRBV15 | few | TRBD1
TGTGCCAGCAGCCGACGTACAGGGGAACCTGGGGAGCAGTACTTC | CASSRRTGEPGEQYF | TRBJ2-7 | TRBV7-9 | few | TRBD1
TGTGCCAGCAGTTATGGATCGGCAGATACGCAGTATTTT | CASSYGSADTQYF | TRBJ2-3 | TRBV6-2/TRBV6-3 | NA | NA
TGTGCCAGCAGCCAAAATCTCTGGGAATCACCCCTCCACTTT | CASSQNLWESPLHF | TRBJ1-6 | TRBV4-2 | NA | NA
TGTGCCAGCAGTAGATCCCCAGGGTCCTACGAGCAGTACTTC | CASSRSPGSYEQYF | TRBJ2-7 | TRBV2 | NA | NA
TGTGCCAGCAGTCCGCATAGTCTAGCGGGAGATTACGAAGAGACCCAGTACTTC | CASSPHSLAGDYEETQYF | TRBJ2-5 | TRBV27 | few | TRBD2
TGTGCCAGCAGCTCCCCGCGGGGCTACAATGAGCAGTTCTTC | CASSSPRGYNEQFF | TRBJ2-1 | TRBV7-9 | NA | NA
TGTGCCAGCAGCCCCGGGAGGGGAGCCTACAATGAGCAGTTCTTC | CASSPGRGAYNEQFF | TRBJ2-1 | TRBV13 | NA | TRBD2
TGTGCCAGCAGCCCCGGACTAGCGGGAGGGCCGACAGATACGCAGTATTTT | CASSPGLAGGPTDTQYF | TRBJ2-3 | TRBV7-3 | NA | TRBD2
TGTGCCAGCAGTTACGAGGTGGGCGGGGGAGAAGAGACCCAGTACTTC | CASSYEVGGGEETQYF | TRBJ2-5 | TRBV6-5 | NA | TRBD2
TGTGCCAGCAGTCCCACCACAGGCTTCTCCTACGAGCAGTACTTC | CASSPTTGFSYEQYF | TRBJ2-7 | TRBV28 | NA | NA
TGTGCCAGCAGCTTAGATCCAGCGGGGGACACCGGGGAGCTGTTTTTT | CASSLDPAGDTGELFF | TRBJ2-2 | TRBV11-2 | NA | TRBD2
TGCAGCGTTGACTTACAGGTGTCCTTTGTAAATGAGCAGTTCTTC | CSVDLQVSFVNEQFF | TRBJ2-1 | TRBV29-1 | few | NA
TGTGCCAGCAGTTTAGGGGGGGTTGGCGGTCAGCCCCAGCATTTT | CASSLGGVGGQPQHF | TRBJ1-5 | TRBV27 | NA | NA
TGTGCCACCAGCAAAGACAGGGGGAATCAGCCCCAGCATTTT | CATSKDRGNQPQHF | TRBJ1-5 | TRBV15 | few | TRBD1
TGTGCCAGCAGTCCGCTCCCGGGGGTCACCAACGAGCAGTACTTC | CASSPLPGVTNEQYF | TRBJ2-7 | TRBV6-1 | NA | NA
TGTGCCAGCAGTGAAGCGCTTACTAGCCTCTTTGGCACAGATACGCAGTATTTT | CASSEALTSLFGTDTQYF | TRBJ2-3 | TRBV2 | NA | NA